Listed below are T cell receptor beta chains from one sample, sequenced in a study of early T cells in non-severe SARS-CoV-2 infection. In TCRdb, the 5' RACE reads were re-called with MiXCR into one record per CDR3 protein. The sample holds around 49,000 distinct CDR3 sequences; approximately 10% are singletons and the top ten take around a fifth. Sequenced: whole blood. These TCRs come from an adult who was a healthcare worker with PCR-confirmed SARS-CoV-2 infection or an uninfected control (not recorded which). Each CDR3 is given with its conserved first and last residue. The D gene is left open where the match is weak. The listing skips clone size in some rows; elsewhere it reads once, few, many or a size class.

many	TRBD2	15	TRBJ2-7	TRBV20-1	CSATTTGTSGYEQYF	TGCAGTGCCACAACGACCGGGACTAGCGGGTACGAGCAGTACTTC
many	.	17	TRBJ2-7	TRBV28	CASSLGKAWQGSYEQYF	TGTGCCAGCAGTTTAGGAAAAGCCTGGCAGGGCTCCTACGAGCAGTACTTC
few	.	14	TRBJ2-2	TRBV19	CASMAGKNTGELFF	TGTGCCAGTATGGCGGGGAAGAACACCGGGGAGCTGTTTTTT
.	TRBD2	15	TRBJ2-1	TRBV20-1	CSARPAGLAGNEQFF	TGCAGTGCTAGACCGGCGGGACTAGCTGGCAATGAGCAGTTCTTC
.	.	16	TRBJ2-1	TRBV4-2	CASSQVIDSRLNEQFF	TGTGCCAGCAGCCAAGTGATCGACAGTCGTCTCAATGAGCAGTTCTTC
.	.	16	TRBJ1-3	TRBV9	CASSVATALSGNTIYF	TGTGCCAGCAGCGTTGCGACGGCCCTCTCTGGAAACACCATATATTTT
many	.	14	TRBJ2-2	TRBV19	CASTRGRRTGELFF	TGTGCCAGTACTCGGGGGAGGAGGACCGGGGAGCTGTTTTTT
.	TRBD2	15	TRBJ2-5	TRBV11-2	CASSWGTSGRETQYF	TGTGCCAGCAGCTGGGGGACTAGCGGGAGGGAGACCCAGTACTTC
few	TRBD1	18	TRBJ1-2	TRBV5-1	CASSLSPTGGLPNYGYTF	TGCGCCAGCAGCTTGTCCCCTACAGGGGGCCTACCTAACTATGGCTACACCTTC
many	.	13	TRBJ2-5	TRBV27	CASSAGYQETQYF	TGTGCCAGCAGTGCGGGGTACCAAGAGACCCAGTACTTC
many	.	17	TRBJ1-2	TRBV9	CASSVNWAPSPEYGYTF	TGTGCCAGCAGCGTAAATTGGGCACCCTCCCCCGAATATGGCTACACCTTC
many	.	14	TRBJ1-1	TRBV14	CASSQDPQGFAAFF	TGTGCCAGCAGCCAAGATCCCCAGGGCTTCGCCGCTTTCTTT
many	.	17	TRBJ2-3	TRBV28	CASSLRGWRASTDTQYF	TGTGCCAGCAGTTTAAGGGGCTGGCGGGCCAGCACAGATACGCAGTATTTT
.	.	15	TRBJ2-5	TRBV5-1	CASTPLGQYQETQYF	TGCGCCAGCACCCCTCTCGGACAGTACCAAGAGACCCAGTACTTC
few	.	11	TRBJ1-6	TRBV4-1	CASSQEEPIHF	TGCGCCAGCAGCCAAGAGGAACCCATACACTTT
many	TRBD1	13	TRBJ2-7	TRBV20-1	CSASPGQNYEQYF	TGCAGTGCTAGTCCGGGACAGAACTACGAGCAGTACTTC
many	.	13	TRBJ2-3	TRBV7-8	CASSPQARDTQYF	TGTGCCAGCAGCCCCCAAGCAAGAGATACGCAGTATTTT
many	TRBD1	16	TRBJ1-2	TRBV6-2/TRBV6-3	CASSARTGAENYGYTF	TGTGCCAGCAGTGCCCGGACAGGGGCCGAAAACTATGGCTACACCTTC